The present TCR beta chain was sequenced within a study of T cells in tuberculosis. At the level of the study: A South African cohort included IGRA-negative adolescents, latently infected IGRA-positive adolescents and adults with active tuberculosis.

Study results and limitations: Active tuberculosis TCR-alpha repertoires lay closer to GMM-specific TCRs than IGRA-negative controls, suggesting clonal expansion. Smaller alpha distances in active tuberculosis partly reflected shorter CDR3-alpha lengths.

Looked up from germline, CDR1 is SGDLS and CDR2 is YYNGEE. V was trimmed by 3 bases and J by 6 bases, leaving 9 bases between them. The CDR3 runs to 13 residues. On average about 100,000 T cells per donor were immunosequenced. Here immunoSEQ multiplex PCR was the method, and the copy in TCRdb shows in-frame clones only, minus some. The data show 30,000 to 40,000 clones, around 97% seen once. Points on this clone: The antigen is unknown.

The sequenced material came from PBMCs. This chain joins TRBV9 and TRBJ2-2; maybe TRBD2 (5 bases). The receptor was derived from a donor aged 10-29 years with latent tuberculosis or without tuberculosis infection. The CDR3: CASSAGNSGELFF. CDR3 nucleotide sequence: TGTGCCAGCAGCGCCGGGAATTCCGGGGAGCTGTTTTTT.